This TCR beta chain was recorded in a study of regulatory T cells in long-lasting Graves disease. Specified time point: persistent/refractory GD, antithyroid drugs over 5 years with positive TRAb. There was RNA extracted from PBMCs, and the TCR library was made from it. In germline, CDR1 is SGHTA, CDR2 FQGNSA. The ends lost 0 bases at V and 5 bases at J; junction bases unmatched: 4. This CDR3 has 15 residues. With iRepertoire HTBI primers and Arm-PCR of CDR3 regions, TCR beta libraries were built. Each CDR3 protein is one row after TCRdb ran MiXCR on the multiplex PCR reads. The sample records around 400,000 distinct CDR3 sequences, less than 25% being singletons. This clonotype was detected a few times.

This sequence was found in a female donor with Graves disease. The sequences come from peripheral blood mononuclear cells (PBMCs), collected when the disease was refractory, from a patient treated with antithyroid drugs. The chain uses TRBV7-2 and TRBJ2-5; 9 bases fit TRBD2. This CDR3 reads CASSLAAGGQETQYF. The DNA for the CDR3 is TGTGCCAGCAGCTTAGCGGCGGGAGGGCAGGAGACCCAGTACTTC.